These 16 T cell receptor beta chains came from one sample sequenced in a study of early T cells in non-severe SARS-CoV-2 infection. TCRdb re-called the 5' RACE reads with MiXCR, one entry per CDR3 protein. The data show under 85,000 distinct CDR3 sequences, around 14% seen once. Specimen: whole blood. These receptors were collected from an adult who was a healthcare worker with PCR-confirmed SARS-CoV-2 infection or an uninfected control (not recorded which).

This clonotype has just a few counts. Being one base from a much bigger clone, this may be a read error. The rearrangement uses TRBV11-1 and TRBJ2-1; TRBD2 might be the D (5 bases). Trimming pared 1 base from V and 5 bases from J, leaving 6 bases between. The CDR3 is made up of 13 amino acids. The V gene's germline CDR1 is SGHAT and CDR2 FQDESV (reference sequence). CDR3 protein: CASSLGRNNEQFF. The CDR3 coding sequence is TGTGCCAGCAGCTTAGGGAGGAACAATGAGCAGTTCTTC.

A single count supports this clonotype. The V gene is TRBV11-2, the J gene TRBJ2-1; possible D gene TRBD2, 6 bases. Trimming removed 3 bases at V and 9 bases at J, with 9 bases between. Germline V gene sequence: CDR1 SGHAT, CDR2 FQNNGV. This CDR3 contains 12 residues. CDR3 nucleotides: TGTGCCAGCAGCTTTGGGCGGGGTGAGCAGTTCTTC. Amino acids: CASSFGRGEQFF.

This clonotype was counted only a few times. The rearrangement uses TRBV5-1 and TRBJ1-1, with unresolved D. Trimming removed 2 bases at V and 3 bases at J, with 14 bases between. The germline CDR1 and CDR2 sequences are SGHRS and YFSETQ. CDR3 length: 15 residues. The CDR3 sequence: CASSLNILFDTEAFF. The CDR3 DNA reads as TGCGCCAGCAGCTTAAATATCCTTTTCGACACTGAAGCTTTCTTT.

The V call is TRBV11-2, the J call TRBJ2-3, with D possibly TRBD2 on 6 matching bases. Trimming pared 0 bases from V and 8 bases from J, leaving 12 bases between. This CDR3 spans 14 amino acids. The germline V gene encodes CDR1 SGHAT and CDR2 FQNNGV. This CDR3 reads CASSLERLVTTQYF. The CDR3 DNA follows: TGTGCCAGCAGCTTAGAGAGACTAGTAACTACGCAGTATTTT.

The sample holds a few counts of this clonotype. CDR3 protein: CASSISQGGNNSPLHF. CDR3 coding DNA: TGTGCCAGCAGTATCTCACAGGGAGGCAATAATTCACCCCTCCACTTT. This chain joins TRBV12-3 or TRBV12-4 and TRBJ1-6, with a weak D call TRBD1 (6 bases). This CDR3 spans 16 amino acids. The ends were cut back, 5 bases at V and 5 bases at J, with 16 bases in the middle.

In nucleotides, the CDR3 is TGTGCCAGCTTTTTCGGGGATGGGGGGGAGCTGTTTTTT. Residues: CASFFGDGGELFF. The rearrangement joins TRBV6-1 to TRBJ2-2; perhaps TRBD2 as D (5 bases). This CDR3 is 13 amino acids long. Trimming pared 8 bases from V and 8 bases from J, leaving 15 bases between. Looked up from germline, CDR1 is MNHNS and CDR2 is SASEGT.

This clonotype appeared a few times. The chain couples TRBV6-5 to TRBJ1-6; D is ambiguous. V shed 3 bases and J shed 10 bases, with 7 bases lying between them. Germline-derived CDR1 and CDR2 are MNHEY and SVGAGI. This CDR3 has 12 residues. The CDR3 region is CASSYVGSPLHF. CDR3 DNA sequence: TGTGCCAGCAGTTATGTCGGGTCACCCCTCCACTTT.

V gene TRBV9 combines with J gene TRBJ2-1; 9 bases map to TRBD1. This CDR3 is 17 amino acids long. Trimming at V came to 2 bases and at J to 4 bases, leaving 10 bases not matched to a gene. From germline, CDR1 is SGDLS and CDR2 YYNGEE. The CDR3 reads CASSVGQGTLGYNEQFF. The CDR3, as DNA: TGTGCCAGCAGCGTGGGACAGGGTACCCTCGGGTACAATGAGCAGTTCTTC.

Ten or more counts support this clonotype. The chain employs TRBV20-1 and TRBJ1-5, with D maybe TRBD1 (5 bases). V lost 0 bases and J lost 0, with 15 bases in between. The CDR3 length is 17 residues. CDR1 is DFQATT, CDR2 SNEGSKA, per germline (reference sequence). The CDR3 DNA reads as TGCAGTGCTAGAGAATCGTCCAGGGCGGGTAGCAATCAGCCCCAGCATTTT. This encodes CSARESSRAGSNQPQHF.

The chain couples TRBV18 to TRBJ2-7, with 7 bases aligning to TRBD2. V dropped 1 base and J dropped 6; count of bases not matched to a gene: 9. CDR1 and CDR2 (germline): KGHSH, LQKENI. There are 15 residues in the CDR3. CDR3 sequence (DNA): TGTGCCAGCTCACCACGTCCCGGGGGGTTAGGCGAGCAGTACTTC. Protein: CASSPRPGGLGEQYF.

The V call is TRBV7-8, the J call TRBJ2-3, with D unresolved. Germline V gene sequence: CDR1 SGHVS, CDR2 FQNEAQ. This CDR3 spans 15 amino acids. V was clipped by 6 bases and J by 7 bases, with 20 bases between them. CDR3 protein: CASSHSYPTPHTQYF. As DNA, the CDR3 is TGTGCCAGCAGTCACTCCTACCCCACGCCGCATACGCAGTATTTT.

This clonotype was seen only a few times. V is TRBV12-3 or TRBV12-4 and J is TRBJ2-1, with D tentatively TRBD2 (7 bases). V gave up 8 bases and J gave up 1 base, with 15 bases separating them. This CDR3 has 15 residues. Here the CDR3 reads CASRGGESSYNEQFF. The CDR3 DNA reads as TGTGCCAGCCGAGGGGGGGAATCGTCCTACAATGAGCAGTTCTTC.

This clonotype was counted a few times. CDR3 region: CASSPTRGGFYNEQFF. The CDR3 region has the DNA TGTGCCAGCAGCCCTACACGGGGGGGATTCTACAATGAGCAGTTCTTC. This chain connects TRBV3-1 to TRBJ2-1; 8 nucleotides match TRBD2. V lost 4 bases and J lost 3; bases outside the gene matches: 8. Germline CDR1 and CDR2: LGHDT and YNNKEL (reference sequence). CDR3 length: 16 residues.

The gene calls are TRBV29-1 and TRBJ2-1, with TRBD1 matching over 10 bases. The CDR3 totals 14 residues. With 6 bases clipped from V and 8 bases from J, the junction kept 10 bases outside the gene matches. Germline V gives CDR1 SQVTM, CDR2 ANQGSEA. CDR3 amino acids: CSVQGRQGADEQFF. As DNA, the CDR3 is TGCAGCGTGCAGGGAAGACAGGGGGCTGATGAGCAGTTCTTC.

The sample holds a few counts of this clonotype. The chain carries TRBV20-1 and TRBJ2-2; TRBD2 agrees at 8 bases. Unmatched junction bases numbered 9, after V lost 5 bases and J lost 1 base. The germline V gene encodes CDR1 DFQATT and CDR2 SNEGSKA (reference sequence). The CDR3 contains 16 residues. CDR3 amino acids: CSAPVAGRRNTGELFF. The CDR3 DNA reads as TGCAGTGCTCCCGTAGCGGGGAGGAGGAACACCGGGGAGCTGTTTTTT.

This rearrangement joins TRBV23-1 to TRBJ2-3; 7 bases map to TRBD1. TRBV23-1 is sorted into the ORF group, with uncertain function. The CDR3 is 16 residues long. V lost 3 bases to trimming and J lost 1 base; unmatched junction nucleotides: 7. The CDR3 is CASSHTRQGGTDTQYF. DNA of the CDR3: TGCGCCAGCAGTCACACCCGACAGGGCGGCACAGATACGCAGTATTTT.